The rows below give T cell receptor beta chains drawn from one sample of a study of T cells in Graves' hyperthyroidism and ophthalmopathy. From the multiplex PCR reads, TCRdb called clonotypes with MiXCR, one entry per CDR3 protein. Here the sample spans a few hundred thousand distinct CDR3 sequences, about 20% being singletons. The sample comprised blood. These receptors came from a woman aged 45 to 65 with Graves' hyperthyroidism. Each CDR3 is given with its conserved first and last residue. The order of the fields is clone size, V gene, D gene, J gene, CDR3 DNA, CDR3 protein. A D gene is named only where the DNA matches it firmly. Size is stated for part of the rows, as once, few or many counts, or as a class when the clone is expanded.

clone_size: few
v_call: TRBV28
d_call: -
j_call: TRBJ2-7
cdr3_nt: TGTGCCAGCAGTTTAGGTGCGCGTACCTCGGTGGAGCAGTACTTC
cdr3_aa: CASSLGARTSVEQYF

clone_size: few
v_call: TRBV2
d_call: TRBD2
j_call: TRBJ2-1
cdr3_nt: TGTGCCAGCAGTGAAGCGAATCTAGCGGGGAGCTCCTACAATGAGCAGTTCTTC
cdr3_aa: CASSEANLAGSSYNEQFF

clone_size: -
v_call: TRBV7-7
d_call: TRBD2
j_call: TRBJ2-3
cdr3_nt: TGTGCTAGCAGCACCCAGACTAGCAAGGACACAGATACGCAGTATTTT
cdr3_aa: CASSTQTSKDTDTQYF

clone_size: few
v_call: TRBV12-3/TRBV12-4
d_call: -
j_call: TRBJ1-2
cdr3_nt: TGTGCCAGCACCCCCCACCAGAACCGCTATGGCTACACCTTC
cdr3_aa: CASTPHQNRYGYTF

clone_size: many
v_call: TRBV28
d_call: -
j_call: TRBJ2-3
cdr3_nt: TGTGCCAGCAGTTTACGTGGGGTGTCTAGATTCGCAGATACGCAGTATTTT
cdr3_aa: CASSLRGVSRFADTQYF

clone_size: -
v_call: TRBV6-1
d_call: -
j_call: TRBJ1-1
cdr3_nt: TGTGCCAGCAGCCACCCTATATCGAGGGGAGAAGCTTTCTTT
cdr3_aa: CASSHPISRGEAFF

clone_size: -
v_call: TRBV2
d_call: TRBD1
j_call: TRBJ1-1
cdr3_nt: TGTGCCAGCAGAGACGGGACAGGGGTCACTGAAGCTTTCTTT
cdr3_aa: CASRDGTGVTEAFF

clone_size: -
v_call: TRBV11-2
d_call: TRBD1
j_call: TRBJ2-7
cdr3_nt: TGTGCCAGCAGCTTTCGCCCGTCCGGGACAGGAAGCTCCTACGAGCAGTACTTC
cdr3_aa: CASSFRPSGTGSSYEQYF

clone_size: many
v_call: TRBV20-1
d_call: -
j_call: TRBJ1-2
cdr3_nt: TGCAGTGCTATTGCCCCGGACTATGGCTACACCTTC
cdr3_aa: CSAIAPDYGYTF

clone_size: few
v_call: TRBV9
d_call: -
j_call: TRBJ2-3
cdr3_nt: TGTGCCAGCAGTGGGGGATCTAGCACAGATACGCAGTATTTT
cdr3_aa: CASSGGSSTDTQYF

clone_size: many
v_call: TRBV2
d_call: -
j_call: TRBJ1-3
cdr3_nt: TGTGCCAGCAGTGCAAGAGGGGTTGGAAACACCATATATTTT
cdr3_aa: CASSARGVGNTIYF

clone_size: few
v_call: TRBV28
d_call: TRBD1
j_call: TRBJ1-5
cdr3_nt: TGTGCCAGCGGTCCGGGACAGGGACTCAATCAGCCCCAGCATTTT
cdr3_aa: CASGPGQGLNQPQHF

clone_size: many
v_call: TRBV27
d_call: -
j_call: TRBJ1-5
cdr3_nt: TGTGCCAGCAGCCCCGGCGGGGGCGGTCAGCCCCAGCATTTT
cdr3_aa: CASSPGGGGQPQHF

clone_size: many
v_call: TRBV7-9
d_call: -
j_call: TRBJ2-1
cdr3_nt: TGTGCCAGCAGCTTCTTAAGCGGGCCGGGCGATGAGCAGTTCTTC
cdr3_aa: CASSFLSGPGDEQFF

clone_size: -
v_call: TRBV6-2/TRBV6-3
d_call: -
j_call: TRBJ2-2
cdr3_nt: TGTGCCAGCAATAAAATGGACACCGGGGAGCTGTTTTTT
cdr3_aa: CASNKMDTGELFF

clone_size: many
v_call: TRBV2
d_call: TRBD1
j_call: TRBJ2-7
cdr3_nt: TGTGCCAGCAATGGACAGGGGTTGTACGAGCAGTACTTC
cdr3_aa: CASNGQGLYEQYF

clone_size: many
v_call: TRBV7-8
d_call: -
j_call: TRBJ2-5
cdr3_nt: TGTGCCAGCAGCACGGGGGAAGAGACCCAGTACTTC
cdr3_aa: CASSTGEETQYF

clone_size: many
v_call: TRBV7-9
d_call: TRBD2
j_call: TRBJ2-2
cdr3_nt: TGTGCCAGCAGCTCCTGGACTAGCGAGAACACCGGGGAGCTGTTTTTT
cdr3_aa: CASSSWTSENTGELFF

clone_size: many
v_call: TRBV20-1
d_call: TRBD1
j_call: TRBJ2-1
cdr3_nt: TGCAGTGCTGGGACAGGGGGCGTGGGTGAGCAGTTCTTC
cdr3_aa: CSAGTGGVGEQFF

clone_size: many
v_call: TRBV20-1
d_call: -
j_call: TRBJ2-5
cdr3_nt: TGCAGTGCCACCGACAGAAACAGCGAGACCCAGTACTTC
cdr3_aa: CSATDRNSETQYF

clone_size: -
v_call: TRBV11-2
d_call: TRBD1
j_call: TRBJ2-2
cdr3_nt: TGTGCCAGCAGCTCGCAGGGGTCCGGGACAGGGGGCCTCCACGGGGAGCTGTTTTTT
cdr3_aa: CASSSQGSGTGGLHGELFF

clone_size: many
v_call: TRBV28
d_call: -
j_call: TRBJ2-7
cdr3_nt: TGTGCCAGCAGTGCTGGTCCCCGGGTGGTCGAGCAGTACTTC
cdr3_aa: CASSAGPRVVEQYF

clone_size: many
v_call: TRBV2
d_call: -
j_call: TRBJ1-1
cdr3_nt: TGTGCCAGCAGTGAAGCGCTTCTGGATGAGGGGAAAGCTTTCTTT
cdr3_aa: CASSEALLDEGKAFF

clone_size: few
v_call: TRBV12-3/TRBV12-4
d_call: -
j_call: TRBJ1-5
cdr3_nt: TGTGCCAGCAGTGACGGACAGAGAGAGCCCCAGCATTTT
cdr3_aa: CASSDGQREPQHF

clone_size: -
v_call: TRBV29-1
d_call: TRBD1
j_call: TRBJ1-2
cdr3_nt: TGCAGCGTTGAGGCACAGGGGATGCCTGAGGGCTACACCTTC
cdr3_aa: CSVEAQGMPEGYTF

clone_size: many
v_call: TRBV25-1
d_call: -
j_call: TRBJ1-4
cdr3_nt: TGTGCCAGCAGTGAAAGTGAAAAACTGTTTTTT
cdr3_aa: CASSESEKLFF

clone_size: many
v_call: TRBV10-1
d_call: -
j_call: TRBJ2-3
cdr3_nt: TGCGCCAGCAGTGGCGGGACTGATGCTGGGTATACGCAGTATTTT
cdr3_aa: CASSGGTDAGYTQYF

clone_size: few
v_call: TRBV7-9
d_call: -
j_call: TRBJ2-5
cdr3_nt: TGTGCCAGCAGCTTAGCGGAGGGGTATGGGGAGACCCAGTACTTC
cdr3_aa: CASSLAEGYGETQYF

clone_size: -
v_call: TRBV9
d_call: -
j_call: TRBJ2-5
cdr3_nt: TGTGCCAGCAGCGTAGGTTTGGGCGGGTCTGAGACCCAGTACTTC
cdr3_aa: CASSVGLGGSETQYF

clone_size: few
v_call: TRBV12-3/TRBV12-4
d_call: -
j_call: TRBJ1-4
cdr3_nt: TGTGCCAGCAGTTTAGAAGCAACTAATGAAAAACTGTTTTTT
cdr3_aa: CASSLEATNEKLFF

clone_size: many
v_call: TRBV6-2/TRBV6-3
d_call: -
j_call: TRBJ1-2
cdr3_nt: TGTGCCAGCAGGCTGTACCCCAAGAGGGGCCGAGGCTATGGCTACACCTTC
cdr3_aa: CASRLYPKRGRGYGYTF

clone_size: few
v_call: TRBV2
d_call: -
j_call: TRBJ2-3
cdr3_nt: TGTGCCAGCAGTGAGATCAGTAGCACAGATACGCAGTATTTT
cdr3_aa: CASSEISSTDTQYF

clone_size: few
v_call: TRBV19
d_call: -
j_call: TRBJ2-1
cdr3_nt: TGTGCCAGTAGTCCAACCCAGAGCTCCTACAATGAGCAGTTCTTC
cdr3_aa: CASSPTQSSYNEQFF

clone_size: -
v_call: TRBV6-2/TRBV6-3
d_call: TRBD1
j_call: TRBJ1-1
cdr3_nt: TGTGCCAGCAGGGGACAGGCCCAGGCGCCTTTCTTT
cdr3_aa: CASRGQAQAPFF

clone_size: many
v_call: TRBV5-6
d_call: TRBD1
j_call: TRBJ2-7
cdr3_nt: TGTGCCAGCAGCTTGGGGGACAGCCTCGACGAGCAGTACTTC
cdr3_aa: CASSLGDSLDEQYF

clone_size: few
v_call: TRBV14
d_call: -
j_call: TRBJ2-1
cdr3_nt: TGTGCCAGCAGCCTGACCCTACAGGCCCATTCCAATGAGCAGTTCTTC
cdr3_aa: CASSLTLQAHSNEQFF

clone_size: few
v_call: TRBV20-1
d_call: -
j_call: TRBJ1-5
cdr3_nt: TGCAGTCTCGGGGGTGATCAGCCCCAGCATTTT
cdr3_aa: CSLGGDQPQHF